Listed below are T cell receptor beta chains from one sample, sequenced in a study of blood T cell repertoires in COVID-19. Repertoires were generated with immunoSEQ multiplex PCR, while TCRdb's copy carries only in-frame clones and drops some. The table has approximately 97,000 clones, 75% to 90% seen once. Material: peripheral blood. All receptors come from an elderly man with acute or convalescent COVID-19. CDR3s include the opening cysteine and the closing phenylalanine or tryptophan. The D gene is left open where the match is weak.

CASSMDSSYEQYF	.	TRBJ2-7	TRBV28
CASSKVRRASGSIYEQYF	.	TRBJ2-7	TRBV21-1
CASRVQGTPYGYTF	.	TRBJ1-2	TRBV6-5
CASSEGQVAGANVLTF	.	TRBJ2-6	TRBV6-1
CSVGLGLGTEQFF	TRBD2	TRBJ2-1	TRBV29-1
CASSKTEYEQYF	.	TRBJ2-7	TRBV6-5
CASSLGSRGGYTF	.	TRBJ1-2	TRBV5-8
CASSYTTGDGYTF	TRBD1	TRBJ1-2	TRBV6-6
CASSARGTADTQYF	.	TRBJ2-3	TRBV19
CASSLALPGNTIYF	.	TRBJ1-3	TRBV5-1
CASSLGQAFGYTF	.	TRBJ1-2	TRBV27
CASSASAGFGNQPQHF	.	TRBJ1-5	TRBV18
CASSLDRNTGELFF	.	TRBJ2-2	TRBV11-2
CASSTPTGGSTDTQYF	.	TRBJ2-3	TRBV10-3
CASSSGQGARGYTF	TRBD1	TRBJ1-2	TRBV6-5
CASSPGLAGEVEQYF	TRBD2	TRBJ2-7	TRBV7-2
CASSPGLAGGWDTQYF	TRBD2	TRBJ2-3	TRBV9
CASSSGLAGQGVDEQFF	TRBD2	TRBJ2-1	TRBV11-3
CASKEGEAFF	.	TRBJ1-1	TRBV19
CASTSGRLGETQYF	TRBD2	TRBJ2-5	TRBV6-5
CASSSEGRTPLHF	.	TRBJ1-6	TRBV5-6
CASSPTASSYEQYF	.	TRBJ2-7	TRBV6-5
CASSKSTGGQPQHF	TRBD1	TRBJ1-5	TRBV3-1/TRBV3-2